Following are 27 T cell receptor beta chains from one sample sequenced in a study of Ad26.COV2.S vaccination and SARS-CoV-2 variants. Treatment noted: some 20 received Ad26.COV2.S at low or high dose, single or two shots; about 5 received placebo; per-sample allocation not given. Sampling was done on day 63 after the first vaccine or placebo injection. Here immunoSEQ multiplex PCR was the method, and the copy in TCRdb shows in-frame clones only, minus some. The repertoire includes hundreds of thousands of clones, roughly 84% of them detected once, and 3.4% sits in the top ten. This material consisted of peripheral blood, taken in a trial of Ad26.COV2.S vaccine versus placebo. These receptors were obtained from a person between 18 and 65 years old who received the Ad26.COV2.S COVID-19 vaccine or a placebo.

The V and J genes are TRBV12-5 and TRBJ2-1; 9 positions agree with TRBD1. The CDR3 spans 20 residues. Germline V lookup: CDR1 LGHNT, CDR2 FRNRAP. The V gene end was trimmed by 0 bases and the J gene end by 0 bases; junction bases not matched to a gene: 12. In DNA, the CDR3 is TGTGCTAGTGGTTTGGTACCAAGACAGGGGGGACTTTACTCCTACAATGAGCAGTTCTTC. It translates to CASGLVPRQGGLYSYNEQFF.

The chain joins TRBV6-5 to TRBJ1-2, with a tentative D call TRBD1 (5 bases). The CDR3 has 14 amino acids. CDR1 is MNHEY and CDR2 is SVGAGI in the germline V gene. The V and J ends lost 5 bases and 7 bases respectively, with 17 bases between them. CDR3 residues: CASSPEGQGFGYTF. In DNA, the CDR3 is TGTGCCAGCAGTCCCGAAGGGCAGGGATTTGGCTACACCTTC.

This chain uses TRBV7-6 with TRBJ1-2, with 7 bases matching TRBD1. Germline values: CDR1 SGHVS, CDR2 FNYEAQ. The CDR3 contains 13 residues. J was trimmed by 6 bases and V by 3 bases; bases with no gene match: 4. CDR3 bases: TGTGCCAGCAGCTTCAGCAGGGGGGATGGCTACACCTTC. Translation: CASSFSRGDGYTF.

The chain employs TRBV30 and TRBJ2-1; 8 bases map to TRBD1. The J segment lost 6 bases and the V segment lost 2 bases, leaving 6 bases of the junction unmatched. This CDR3 is 14 amino acids long. CDR1 is GTSNPN, CDR2 SVGIG, per germline (reference sequence). The CDR3 spells CAWSSGTGSNEQFF. CDR3 in DNA: TGTGCCTGGAGTTCCGGGACAGGATCCAATGAGCAGTTCTTC.

The chain carries TRBV2 and TRBJ2-3, with a tentative D call TRBD1 (5 bases). The CDR3 has 14 amino acids. CDR1 SNHLY and CDR2 FYNNEI come from the germline V gene. V lost 7 bases to trimming and J lost 0 bases, with 11 bases between them. In DNA, the CDR3 is TGTGCCAGCACCAGGGCCACAAGCACAGATACGCAGTATTTT. It yields the protein CASTRATSTDTQYF. The full variable domain, completed using reference TRBV2 and TRBJ2-3, is EPEVTQTPSHQVTQMGQEVILRCVPISNHLYFYWYRQILGQKVEFLVSFYNNEISEKSEIFDDQFSVERPDGSNFTLKIRSTKLEDSAMYFCASTRATSTDTQYFGPGTRLTVL.

The chain has TRBV19 and TRBJ1-4, with a possible D match to TRBD1 (6 bases). The CDR3 covers 15 residues. Trimming cost V 3 bases and J 8 bases, with 16 bases left between them. In germline, CDR1 is LNHDA, CDR2 SQIVND (reference sequence). DNA for the CDR3: TGTGCCAGTAGTATCATTGTTACCACAGGGGAAAAACTGTTTTTT. It yields the protein CASSIIVTTGEKLFF.

V and J are TRBV7-8 and TRBJ1-1; possible D gene TRBD1, 5 bases. The CDR3 extends over 14 amino acids. V was trimmed by 1 base and J by 5 bases, leaving 11 bases between them. Germline lookup yields CDR1 SGHVS and CDR2 FQNEAQ. The DNA of the CDR3 is TGTGCCAGCAGCTTAGGGGGCAGTACGACTGAAGCTTTCTTT. Protein: CASSLGGSTTEAFF. The full variable domain, completed using reference TRBV7-8 and TRBJ1-1, is GAGVSQSPRYKVAKRGQDVALRCDPISGHVSLFWYQQALGQGPEFLTYFQNEAQLDKSGLPSDRFFAERPEGSVSTLKIQRTQQEDSAVYLCASSLGGSTTEAFFGQGTRLTVV.

This rearrangement joins TRBV2 to TRBJ2-7, with unresolved D. The V and J ends lost 6 bases and 3 bases respectively, with 12 bases between them. There are 13 residues in the CDR3. Germline lookup yields CDR1 SNHLY and CDR2 FYNNEI. CDR3 DNA: TGTGCCAGCAGCGCCGGGCCGTACTACGAGCAGTACTTC. Protein sequence: CASSAGPYYEQYF.

The J gene is TRBJ2-3, the V gene TRBV2, with 7 bases fitting TRBD2. V shed 6 bases and J 11 bases; nucleotides not matched to a gene: 11. The CDR3 is made up of 13 amino acids. Germline CDR1 and CDR2: SNHLY and FYNNEI. This CDR3 is CASSVTTSVGQYF. In DNA form, the CDR3 reads TGTGCCAGCAGCGTTACAACTAGCGTAGGGCAGTATTTT.

The chain employs TRBV7-2 and TRBJ1-4; a weak D match, TRBD1 (6 bases). Trimming stripped 4 bases from V and 4 bases from J, with 10 bases between. This CDR3 is 14 amino acids long. CDR1 and CDR2 (germline): SGHTA, FQGNSA. The CDR3 sequence: CASSSQGVNEKLFF. The CDR3 nucleotides read TGTGCCAGCAGCTCACAGGGAGTTAATGAAAAACTGTTTTTT.

The chain links TRBV15 to TRBJ1-2, with D possibly TRBD1 on 5 matching bases. Germline values: CDR1 LNHNV, CDR2 YYDKDF (reference sequence). The V end lost 1 base, the J end lost 4 bases, and 10 bases lay between the germline ends. This CDR3 spans 14 amino acids. The CDR3 loop reads CATSRGGVGYGYTF. Written as DNA, the CDR3 is TGTGCCACCAGCAGAGGGGGCGTTGGCTATGGCTACACCTTC.

The chain links TRBV7-6 to TRBJ1-6; 10 nucleotides match TRBD1. Per the germline V gene, CDR1 is SGHVS and CDR2 is FNYEAQ. The CDR3 runs to 17 residues. J gave up 8 bases and V 5 bases, and 12 bases lay outside the gene matches. CDR3 in amino acids: CASSPTRDRGLDSPLHF. The CDR3 DNA follows: TGTGCCAGCAGCCCCACCCGGGACAGGGGATTGGATTCACCCCTCCACTTT.

The chain employs TRBV5-5 and TRBJ2-3; tentatively, D is TRBD2 (6 bases). Trimming pared 0 bases from V and 5 bases from J, leaving 13 bases between. Germline lookup yields CDR1 SGHKS and CDR2 YYEKEE (reference sequence). The CDR3 has 15 amino acids. Here the CDR3 reads CASSLGGAQGDTQYF. For the CDR3, the DNA is TGTGCCAGCAGCTTGGGCGGGGCCCAGGGAGATACGCAGTATTTT.

J is TRBJ2-7 and V is TRBV19; D is undetermined. The V and J ends lost 5 bases and 3 bases respectively, with 14 bases between them. CDR3 size: 14 residues. Germline V CDR1 and CDR2: LNHDA, SQIVND (reference sequence). The CDR3 sequence: CASSLVGKLYEQYF. In DNA, the CDR3 is TGTGCCAGTAGTTTAGTGGGGAAACTCTACGAGCAGTACTTC.

The chain has TRBV30 and TRBJ2-2, with 9 bases matching TRBD2. Per germline, CDR1 GTSNPN and CDR2 SVGIG (reference sequence). Trimming at V came to 3 bases and at J to 0 bases, leaving 8 bases not matched to a gene. This CDR3 region has 17 residues. For the CDR3, the DNA is TGTGCCTGGAGCGCTCTAGCGGGGAGCGCGAACACCGGGGAGCTGTTTTTT. Its protein is CAWSALAGSANTGELFF.

Only a few counts were recorded for this clone. V and J are TRBV5-4 and TRBJ1-2; 11 bases line up with TRBD1. Germline V gives CDR1 SGHNT, CDR2 YYREEE (reference sequence). The CDR3 length is 14 residues. V was pared by 3 bases and J by 7 bases, with 5 bases of the junction left unmatched. CDR3 residues: CASSSGQGAGGYTF. The CDR3 DNA follows: TGTGCCAGCAGCTCAGGACAGGGGGCGGGTGGCTACACCTTC.

In this sample, this clone turned up a few times. This rearrangement joins TRBV6-5 to TRBJ1-1; the D is unclear. There are 13 residues in the CDR3. Germline V gene lookup returns CDR1 MNHEY and CDR2 SVGAGI. Deletions cut 2 bases from V and 4 bases from J, with 8 bases between. As DNA, the CDR3 is TGTGCCAGCAGTTACGGGGTTTCCACTGAAGCTTTCTTT. It encodes CASSYGVSTEAFF.

The chain employs TRBV4-2 and TRBJ2-2; 8 nucleotides line up with TRBD1. Looked up from germline, CDR1 is LGHNA and CDR2 is YNFKEQ. With V trimmed by 2 bases and J by 0 bases, 5 bases remained unmatched. CDR3 length equals 17 residues. CDR3 region: CASSQRKQGANTGELFF. CDR3 DNA: TGTGCCAGCAGCCAACGAAAACAGGGGGCGAACACCGGGGAGCTGTTTTTT.

The V call is TRBV18, the J call TRBJ1-1; 8 nucleotides align to TRBD1. V lost 4 bases to trimming and J lost 0 bases; unmatched junction nucleotides: 10. Germline CDR1 reads KGHSH; CDR2 reads LQKENI. The CDR3 covers 17 residues. This CDR3 reads CASSRTSRDRMNTEAFF. CDR3 DNA sequence: TGTGCCAGCTCACGAACGTCCCGGGACAGGATGAACACTGAAGCTTTCTTT.

J is TRBJ2-1 and V is TRBV27; the match to TRBD2 covers 10 bases. The CDR3 runs 16 residues. Germline CDR1 MNHEY, CDR2 SMNVEV (reference sequence). The V segment lost 4 bases and the J segment 5 bases; nucleotides outside the gene matches: 8. CDR3 sequence: CASSSHSGGSHNEQFF. CDR3 bases: TGTGCCAGCAGTTCCCATAGCGGGGGGTCCCACAATGAGCAGTTCTTC.

The chain recombines TRBV4-1 with TRBJ2-5; tentative D call: TRBD2 (6 bases). This CDR3 contains 15 residues. In germline, CDR1 is MGHRA, CDR2 YSYEKL. With 5 bases removed from V and 5 bases from J, the gap between germline ends came to 18 bases. This CDR3 is CASSSTQARGETQYF. The DNA of the CDR3 is TGCGCCAGCAGCTCTACCCAAGCCCGGGGGGAGACCCAGTACTTC.

V and J are TRBV7-6 and TRBJ1-5; D ambiguous. The CDR3 is 16 residues long. Germline CDR1 SGHVS, CDR2 FNYEAQ. The V and J ends lost 5 bases and 1 base respectively, with 15 bases between them. As DNA, the CDR3 is TGTGCCAGCAGCCCCTATGGGATTGGGAGCAATCAGCCCCAGCATTTT. Its translation is CASSPYGIGSNQPQHF.

A remark on this clone: The same CDR3 arises from other DNA sequences in this sample as well. The chain has TRBV6-1 and TRBJ1-1; no firm D call. Germline CDR1 is MNHNS and CDR2 is SASEGT. V shed 2 bases and J shed 7 bases, with 8 bases lying between them. The CDR3 consists of 12 residues. CDR3 sequence: CASSESGNEAFF. CDR3 in DNA: TGTGCCAGCAGTGAATCGGGAAATGAAGCTTTCTTT.

This sequence joins TRBV19 and TRBJ1-5; D not certain. This CDR3 has 13 residues. The germline V and J ends were trimmed by 3 bases and 7 bases, with 10 bases remaining between them. Germline V gives CDR1 LNHDA, CDR2 SQIVND (reference sequence). The CDR3 loop is CASSISSRQPQHF. The CDR3 bases are TGTGCCAGTAGTATTAGTTCAAGGCAGCCCCAGCATTTT.

The rearrangement joins TRBV3-1 (or the pseudogene TRBV3-2) to TRBJ2-2; D tentatively reads TRBD1 or TRBD2 (6 bases each). CDR1 and CDR2 from the germline V gene are LGHDT and YNNKEL (reference sequence). The CDR3 is 17 amino acids. V was cut by 5 bases and J by 1 base, with 17 bases left in between. The CDR3 sequence is CASSSRVGGLNTGELFF. Here the CDR3 DNA reads TGTGCCAGCAGCTCCAGGGTTGGGGGGCTGAACACCGGGGAGCTGTTTTTT.

The rearrangement links TRBV5-4 to TRBJ1-1; possibly TRBD1 for D (5 bases). CDR3 length: 17 residues. Per the germline V gene, CDR1 is SGHNT and CDR2 is YYREEE (reference sequence). Trimming pared 0 bases from V and 1 base from J, leaving 16 bases between. CDR3 in amino acids: CASSLEGWGNPNTEAFF. The CDR3 bases are TGTGCCAGCAGCTTGGAGGGATGGGGGAACCCGAACACTGAAGCTTTCTTT.

This rearrangement joins TRBV3-1 (or the pseudogene TRBV3-2) to TRBJ2-7; 7 bases fit TRBD1. Germline-derived CDR1 and CDR2 are LGHDT and YNNKEL (reference sequence). Unmatched junction bases numbered 9, after V lost 3 bases and J lost 4 bases. This CDR3 is built from 15 residues. In nucleotides, the CDR3 is TGTGCCAGCAGCCATGTCCCGGGACAGCAATACGAGCAGTACTTC. It specifies CASSHVPGQQYEQYF.